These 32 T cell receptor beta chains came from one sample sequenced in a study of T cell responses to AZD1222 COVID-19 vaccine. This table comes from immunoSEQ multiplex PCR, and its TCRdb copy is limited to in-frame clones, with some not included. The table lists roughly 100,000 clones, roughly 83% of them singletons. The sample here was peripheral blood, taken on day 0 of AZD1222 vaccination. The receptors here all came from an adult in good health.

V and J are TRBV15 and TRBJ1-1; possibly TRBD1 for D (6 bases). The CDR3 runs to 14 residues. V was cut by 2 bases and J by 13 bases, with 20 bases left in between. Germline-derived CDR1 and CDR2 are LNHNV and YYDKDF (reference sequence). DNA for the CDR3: TGTGCCACCAGCAGACCTGGGACACTCTCTGGGGTTTTCTTT. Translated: CATSRPGTLSGVFF.

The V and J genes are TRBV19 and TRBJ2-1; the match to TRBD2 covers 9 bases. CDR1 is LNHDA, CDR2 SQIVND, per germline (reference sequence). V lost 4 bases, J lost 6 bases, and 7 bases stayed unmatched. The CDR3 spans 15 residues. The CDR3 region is CASSKSGRFLNEQFF. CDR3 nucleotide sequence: TGTGCCAGTAGTAAGAGCGGGAGGTTCCTCAATGAGCAGTTCTTC.

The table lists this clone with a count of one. The CDR3 is CASSELWDTRGNTEAFF. The CDR3 region has the DNA TGTGCCAGCAGTGAACTTTGGGACACCCGAGGGAACACTGAAGCTTTCTTT. The chain links TRBV2 to TRBJ1-1, with D possibly being TRBD1 (6 bases). V lost 2 bases to trimming and J lost 1 base, with 17 bases between them. Germline CDR1 and CDR2: SNHLY and FYNNEI. CDR3 length: 17 residues.

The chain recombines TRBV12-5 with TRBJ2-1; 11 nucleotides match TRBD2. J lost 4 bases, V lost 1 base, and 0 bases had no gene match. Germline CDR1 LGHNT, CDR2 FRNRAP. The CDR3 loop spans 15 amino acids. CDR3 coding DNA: TGTGCTAGTGGTTTGGGACTAGCGGGATACAATGAGCAGTTCTTC. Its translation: CASGLGLAGYNEQFF.

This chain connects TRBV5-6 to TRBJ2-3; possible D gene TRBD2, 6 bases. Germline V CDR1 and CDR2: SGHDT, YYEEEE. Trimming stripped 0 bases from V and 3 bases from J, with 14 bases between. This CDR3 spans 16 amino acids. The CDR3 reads CASSLDPLARTDTQYF. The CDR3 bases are TGTGCCAGCAGCTTGGACCCCCTAGCGCGGACAGATACGCAGTATTTT.

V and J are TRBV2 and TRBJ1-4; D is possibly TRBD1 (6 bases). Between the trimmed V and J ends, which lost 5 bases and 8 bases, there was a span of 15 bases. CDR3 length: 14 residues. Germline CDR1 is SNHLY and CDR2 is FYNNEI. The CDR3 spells CASSKDSLDEKLFF. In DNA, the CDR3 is TGTGCCAGCAGTAAGGACAGCCTTGACGAAAAACTGTTTTTT.

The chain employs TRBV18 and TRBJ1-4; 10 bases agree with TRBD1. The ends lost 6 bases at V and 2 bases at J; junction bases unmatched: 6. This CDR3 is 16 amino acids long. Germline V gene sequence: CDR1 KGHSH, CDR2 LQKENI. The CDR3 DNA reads TGTGCCAGCTCCCCTCGACAGGGGGCTACTAATGAAAAACTGTTTTTT. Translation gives CASSPRQGATNEKLFF.

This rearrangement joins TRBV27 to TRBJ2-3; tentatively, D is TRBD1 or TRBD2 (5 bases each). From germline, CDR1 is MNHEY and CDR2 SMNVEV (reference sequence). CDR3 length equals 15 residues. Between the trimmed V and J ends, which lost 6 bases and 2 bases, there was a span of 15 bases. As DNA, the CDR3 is TGTGCCAGCAGCCGGGACCCCCGATACACAGATACGCAGTATTTT. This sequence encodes CASSRDPRYTDTQYF.

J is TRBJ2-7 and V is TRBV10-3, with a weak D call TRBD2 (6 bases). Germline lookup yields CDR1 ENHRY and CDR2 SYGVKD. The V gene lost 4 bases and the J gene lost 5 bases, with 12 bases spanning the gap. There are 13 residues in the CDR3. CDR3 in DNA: TGTGCCATCAGTGCCGGGGGTGAGGACGAGCAGTACGTC. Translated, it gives CAISAGGEDEQYV.

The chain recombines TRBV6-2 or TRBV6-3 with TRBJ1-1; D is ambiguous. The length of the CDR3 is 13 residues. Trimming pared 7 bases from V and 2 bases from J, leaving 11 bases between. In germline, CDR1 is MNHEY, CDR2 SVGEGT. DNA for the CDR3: TGTGCCAGCACCCCTCGGCGAAACACTGAAGCTTTCTTT. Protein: CASTPRRNTEAFF.

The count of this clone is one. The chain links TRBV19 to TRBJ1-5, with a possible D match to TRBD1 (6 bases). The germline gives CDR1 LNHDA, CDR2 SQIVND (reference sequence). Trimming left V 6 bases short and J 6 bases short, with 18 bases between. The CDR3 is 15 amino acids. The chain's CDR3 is CASRYNREEGQPQHF. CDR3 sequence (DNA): TGTGCCAGTAGATACAACAGGGAGGAGGGTCAGCCCCAGCATTTT.

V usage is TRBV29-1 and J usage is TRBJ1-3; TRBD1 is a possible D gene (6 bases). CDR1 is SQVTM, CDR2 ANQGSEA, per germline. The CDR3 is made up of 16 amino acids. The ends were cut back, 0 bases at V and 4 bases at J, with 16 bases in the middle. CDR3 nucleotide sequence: TGCAGCGTTGAAGATACGGGAGCAGGGGTAGGAAACACCATATATTTT. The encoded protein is CSVEDTGAGVGNTIYF.

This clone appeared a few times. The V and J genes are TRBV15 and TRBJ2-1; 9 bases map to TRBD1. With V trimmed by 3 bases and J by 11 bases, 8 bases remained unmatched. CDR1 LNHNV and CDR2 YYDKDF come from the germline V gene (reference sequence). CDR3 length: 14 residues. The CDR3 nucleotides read TGTGCCACCAGCAGCCGTACAGGGGGCGCGCAGCAGTTCTTC. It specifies CATSSRTGGAQQFF.

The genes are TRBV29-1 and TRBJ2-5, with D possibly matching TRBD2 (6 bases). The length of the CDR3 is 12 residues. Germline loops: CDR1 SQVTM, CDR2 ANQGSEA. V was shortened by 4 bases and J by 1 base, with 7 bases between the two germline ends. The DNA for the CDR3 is TGCAGCGTTGGGGACTTCCAAGAGACCCAGTACTTC. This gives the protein CSVGDFQETQYF.

Written as DNA, the CDR3 is TGTGCCAGTAGCATTGGGACAGGGGGTGTTATCTATGGCTACACCTTC. Translated, it gives CASSIGTGGVIYGYTF. The gene calls are TRBV19 and TRBJ1-2; 11 nucleotides line up with TRBD1. After removal of 6 bases from V and 4 bases from J, the junction contained 10 bases not matched to a gene. This CDR3 comprises 16 residues. Germline V lookup: CDR1 LNHDA, CDR2 SQIVND (reference sequence).

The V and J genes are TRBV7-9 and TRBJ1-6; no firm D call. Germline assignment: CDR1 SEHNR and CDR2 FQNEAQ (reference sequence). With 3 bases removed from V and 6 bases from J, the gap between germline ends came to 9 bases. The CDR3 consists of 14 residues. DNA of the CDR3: TGTGCCAGCAGCTTCGAGGGCTCTAATTCACCCCTCCACTTT. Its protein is CASSFEGSNSPLHF.

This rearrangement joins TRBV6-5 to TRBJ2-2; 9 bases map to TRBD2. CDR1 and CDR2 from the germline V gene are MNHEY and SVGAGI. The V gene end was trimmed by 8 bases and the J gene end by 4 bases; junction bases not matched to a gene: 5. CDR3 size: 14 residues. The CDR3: CASQTSGSTGELFF. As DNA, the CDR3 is TGTGCCAGCCAGACTAGCGGTTCCACCGGGGAGCTGTTTTTT.

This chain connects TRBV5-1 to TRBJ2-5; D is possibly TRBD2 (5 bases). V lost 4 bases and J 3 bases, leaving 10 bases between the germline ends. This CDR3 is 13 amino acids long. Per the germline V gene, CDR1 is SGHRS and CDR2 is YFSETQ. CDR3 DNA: TGCGCCAGCAGCGTGCGGGTAAAAGAGACCCAGTACTTC. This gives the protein CASSVRVKETQYF.

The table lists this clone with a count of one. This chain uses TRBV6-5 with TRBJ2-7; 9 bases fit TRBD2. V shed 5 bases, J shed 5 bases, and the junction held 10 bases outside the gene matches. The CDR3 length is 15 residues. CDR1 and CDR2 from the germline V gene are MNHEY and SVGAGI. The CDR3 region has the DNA TGTGCCAGCAGTACGGGCGGGAGGGCCTGGGACGAGCAGTACTTC. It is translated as CASSTGGRAWDEQYF.

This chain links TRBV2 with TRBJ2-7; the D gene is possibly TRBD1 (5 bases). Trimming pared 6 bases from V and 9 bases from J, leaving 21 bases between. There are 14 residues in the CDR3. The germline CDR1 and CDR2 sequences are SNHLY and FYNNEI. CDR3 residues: CASRPLQGFTGQYF. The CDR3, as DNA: TGTGCCAGCAGACCACTCCAGGGCTTCACCGGGCAGTACTTC.

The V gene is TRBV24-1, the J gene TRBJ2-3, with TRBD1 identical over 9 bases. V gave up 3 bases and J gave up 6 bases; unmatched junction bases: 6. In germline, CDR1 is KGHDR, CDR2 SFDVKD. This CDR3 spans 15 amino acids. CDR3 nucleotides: TGTGCCACCAGTGATCCCCCGACAGGGGGGGATACGCAGTATTTT. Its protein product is CATSDPPTGGDTQYF.

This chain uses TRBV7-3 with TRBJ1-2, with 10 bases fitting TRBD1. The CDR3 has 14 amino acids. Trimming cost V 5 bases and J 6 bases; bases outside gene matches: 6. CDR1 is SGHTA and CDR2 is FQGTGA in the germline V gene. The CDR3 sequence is CASSTGTGVDGYTF. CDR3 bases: TGTGCCAGCAGCACCGGGACAGGGGTCGATGGCTACACCTTC.

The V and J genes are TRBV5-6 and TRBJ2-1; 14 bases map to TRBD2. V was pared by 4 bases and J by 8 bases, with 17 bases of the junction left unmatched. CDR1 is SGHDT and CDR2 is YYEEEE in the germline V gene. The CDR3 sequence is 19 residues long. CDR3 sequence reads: CASSGGTSGGPALMDEQFF. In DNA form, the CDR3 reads TGTGCCAGCAGCGGCGGGACTAGCGGGGGCCCAGCGCTTATGGATGAGCAGTTCTTC.

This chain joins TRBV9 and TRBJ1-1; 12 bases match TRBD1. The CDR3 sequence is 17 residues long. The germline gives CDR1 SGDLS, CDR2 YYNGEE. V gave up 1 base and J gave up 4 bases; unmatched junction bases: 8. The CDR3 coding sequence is TGTGCCAGCAGCGTATCCCCGGGACAGGGGGCTCCCACTGAAGCTTTCTTT. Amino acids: CASSVSPGQGAPTEAFF.

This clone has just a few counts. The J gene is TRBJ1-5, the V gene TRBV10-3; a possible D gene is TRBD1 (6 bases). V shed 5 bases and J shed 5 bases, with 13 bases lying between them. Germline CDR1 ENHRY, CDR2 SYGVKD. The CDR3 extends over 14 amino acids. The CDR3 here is CAISLGQLHQPQHF. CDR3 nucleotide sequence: TGTGCCATCAGTCTTGGACAGCTTCATCAGCCCCAGCATTTT.

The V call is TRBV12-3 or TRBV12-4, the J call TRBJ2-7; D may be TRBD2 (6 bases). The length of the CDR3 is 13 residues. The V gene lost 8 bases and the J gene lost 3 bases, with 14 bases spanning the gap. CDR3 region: CASRTEGVYEQYF. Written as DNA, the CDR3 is TGTGCCAGCCGAACGGAGGGTGTCTACGAGCAGTACTTC.

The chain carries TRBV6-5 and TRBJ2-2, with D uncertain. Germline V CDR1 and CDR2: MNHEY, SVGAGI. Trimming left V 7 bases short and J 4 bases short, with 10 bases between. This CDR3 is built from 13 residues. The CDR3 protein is CASITGSTGELFF. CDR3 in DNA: TGTGCCAGCATAACCGGTTCCACCGGGGAGCTGTTTTTT.

The chain's CDR3 is CASSYGGALYAFF. CDR3 in DNA: TGTGCCAGCAGCTACGGGGGGGCCCTTTATGCTTTCTTT. The genes are TRBV11-3 and TRBJ1-1, with D tentatively TRBD1 (6 bases). The V end lost 4 bases, the J end lost 11 bases, and 17 bases lay between the germline ends. CDR1 and CDR2 from the germline V gene are SGHNT and YENEEA. This CDR3 is built from 13 residues.

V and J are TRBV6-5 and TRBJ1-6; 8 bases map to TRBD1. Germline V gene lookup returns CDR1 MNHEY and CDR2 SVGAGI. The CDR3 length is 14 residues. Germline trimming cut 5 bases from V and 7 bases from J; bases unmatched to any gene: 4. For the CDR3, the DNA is TGTGCCAGCAGTCTAGGACAGGGAAATTCACCCCTCCACTTT. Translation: CASSLGQGNSPLHF.

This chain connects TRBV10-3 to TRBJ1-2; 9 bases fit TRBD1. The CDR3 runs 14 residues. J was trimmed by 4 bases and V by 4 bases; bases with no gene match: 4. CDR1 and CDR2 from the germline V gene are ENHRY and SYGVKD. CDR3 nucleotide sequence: TGTGCCATCAGTGGGGGACAGGGAGGCTATGGCTACACCTTC. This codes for CAISGGQGGYGYTF.

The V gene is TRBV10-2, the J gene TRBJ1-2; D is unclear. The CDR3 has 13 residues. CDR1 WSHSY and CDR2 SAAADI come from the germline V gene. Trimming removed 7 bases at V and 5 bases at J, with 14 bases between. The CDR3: CASIFGRGYGYTF. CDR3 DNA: TGCGCCAGCATTTTCGGGCGCGGGTATGGCTACACCTTC.

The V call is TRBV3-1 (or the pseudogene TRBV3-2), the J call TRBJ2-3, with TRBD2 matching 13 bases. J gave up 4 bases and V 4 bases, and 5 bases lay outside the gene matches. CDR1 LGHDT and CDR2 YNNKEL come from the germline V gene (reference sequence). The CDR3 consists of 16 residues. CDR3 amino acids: CASSLTSGGASDTQYF. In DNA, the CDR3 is TGTGCCAGCAGCCTTACTAGCGGGGGGGCCTCAGATACGCAGTATTTT.